Shown below are 18 T cell receptor beta chains from a single sample sequenced in a study of early T cells in non-severe SARS-CoV-2 infection. TCRdb re-called the 5' RACE reads with MiXCR, one entry per CDR3 protein. Altogether tens of thousands of distinct CDR3 sequences are present, about 4.5% being singletons, with the ten largest covering approximately 5%. The input for sequencing was whole blood, taken at baseline. Every receptor here comes from an adult who was a healthcare worker with PCR-confirmed SARS-CoV-2 infection or an uninfected control (not recorded which).

This clonotype appeared many times. The chain has TRBV6-6 and TRBJ2-3; 10 nucleotides line up with TRBD2. Looked up from germline, CDR1 is MNHNY and CDR2 is SVGAGI (reference sequence). Unmatched junction bases numbered 6, after V lost 4 bases and J lost 5 bases. This CDR3 comprises 15 residues. CDR3 region: CASSSLAGGVDTQYF. DNA of the CDR3: TGTGCCAGCAGTTCCTTAGCGGGAGGTGTAGATACGCAGTATTTT.

This clonotype has at least ten counts. CDR3 sequence: CASSLGGTGGFEAFF. CDR3 coding DNA: TGTGCCAGCAGCTTAGGCGGGACAGGGGGCTTTGAAGCTTTCTTT. The V call is TRBV7-2, the J call TRBJ1-1; 12 bases are shared with TRBD1. The CDR3 has 15 residues. The germline V gene encodes CDR1 SGHTA and CDR2 FQGNSA. V was clipped by 1 base and J by 7 bases; unmatched bases: 4.

This clonotype was seen a few times. The rearrangement links TRBV12-3 or TRBV12-4 to TRBJ2-1, with 11 nucleotides matching TRBD1. The CDR3 totals 14 residues. The J segment lost 5 bases and the V segment lost 6 bases, leaving 3 bases of the junction unmatched. CDR3 DNA sequence: TGTGCCAGCAGCCCGGGACAGGGGGACAATGAGCAGTTCTTC. This translates into CASSPGQGDNEQFF.

In its sample, this clonotype was seen many times. This chain links TRBV5-1 with TRBJ2-3; D might be TRBD1 or TRBD2, each matching 5 bases. The CDR3 extends over 16 amino acids. The V gene's germline CDR1 is SGHRS and CDR2 YFSETQ. Between the trimmed V and J ends, which lost 0 bases and 2 bases, there was a span of 13 bases. The CDR3 sequence: CASSLAGTPFTDTQYF. The CDR3 region has the DNA TGCGCCAGCAGCTTGGCTGGGACGCCGTTCACAGATACGCAGTATTTT.

This clonotype was observed many times. The rearrangement joins TRBV12-3 or TRBV12-4 to TRBJ1-2, with 8 bases fitting TRBD1. This CDR3 contains 14 residues. With 3 bases clipped from V and 6 bases from J, the junction kept 6 bases outside the gene matches. The CDR3 loop is CASSFQQGEDGYTF. The CDR3 DNA reads as TGTGCCAGCAGTTTCCAACAGGGGGAGGATGGCTACACCTTC.

Only a few counts were recorded for this clonotype. V and J are TRBV24-1 and TRBJ2-1; D perhaps matches TRBD2 (7 bases). V lost 1 base to trimming and J lost 0 bases, with 15 bases between them. The CDR3 spans 18 residues. Per the germline V gene, CDR1 is KGHDR and CDR2 is SFDVKD. The CDR3 nucleotides read TGTGCCACCAGTGATTTTACGGGGGGCTCTGTCTCCTACAATGAGCAGTTCTTC. Residues: CATSDFTGGSVSYNEQFF.

Relative to its sample, this clonotype is medium-sized. This chain joins TRBV12-3 or TRBV12-4 and TRBJ1-6; D gene uncertain. Trimming pared 1 base from V and 1 base from J, leaving 8 bases between. CDR3 length: 16 amino acids. CDR3 nucleotides: TGTGCCAGCAGTTTAGGGGTTGGATCCTATAATTCACCCCTCCACTTT. Translation: CASSLGVGSYNSPLHF.

Many counts were recorded for this clonotype. This sequence joins TRBV5-6 and TRBJ1-2; D gene uncertain. V was cut by 4 bases and J by 8 bases, with 12 bases left in between. The CDR3 has 12 amino acids. The germline V gene has CDR1 SGHDT and CDR2 YYEEEE. The CDR3 DNA reads as TGTGCCAGCAGCACAGCCCGTGGGGGCTACACCTTC. Amino acid sequence: CASSTARGGYTF.

This clonotype was counted many times. The V and J genes are TRBV7-9 and TRBJ2-2; 10 bases agree with TRBD2. V lost 5 bases, J lost 4 bases, and 4 bases stayed unmatched. Germline CDR1 reads SEHNR; CDR2 reads FQNEAQ (reference sequence). This CDR3 spans 15 amino acids. In nucleotides, the CDR3 is TGTGCCAGCAGCCCTAGCGGGGGAAGCACCGGGGAGCTGTTTTTT. Amino acid sequence: CASSPSGGSTGELFF.

This clonotype was found a few times. This chain uses TRBV6-1 with TRBJ2-7; no clear D gene. The germline V gene encodes CDR1 MNHNS and CDR2 SASEGT. CDR3 length: 13 amino acids. V lost 6 bases, J lost 2 bases, and 11 bases lay in between. The CDR3 DNA is TGTGCCAGCAGATCCGGGCCGACCTACGAGCAGTACTTC. This sequence encodes CASRSGPTYEQYF.

In its sample, this clonotype was seen many times. This sequence joins TRBV12-3 or TRBV12-4 and TRBJ2-3; the D call may be TRBD1 or TRBD2 (7 bases each). The ends were cut back, 6 bases at V and 5 bases at J, with 18 bases in the middle. This CDR3 has 15 amino acids. DNA of the CDR3: TGTGCCAGCAGGACAGCGGGACAGCGACAAGATACGCAGTATTTT. Translating it yields CASRTAGQRQDTQYF.

This clonotype was counted at least ten times. The rearrangement uses TRBV27 and TRBJ2-7, with D possibly matching TRBD1 (6 bases). CDR1 is MNHEY and CDR2 is SMNVEV in the germline V gene (reference sequence). The CDR3 spans 14 residues. Trimming took 6 bases from V and 4 from J, leaving 16 bases between them. The CDR3 DNA reads as TGTGCCAGCAGCCGAAAATTACAGGGTTACGAGCAGTACTTC. As protein: CASSRKLQGYEQYF.

Many counts were recorded for this clonotype. The V gene is TRBV5-1, the J gene TRBJ2-1; either TRBD1 or TRBD2 may fit D (5 bases each). V gave up 4 bases and J gave up 3 bases, with 8 bases separating them. The length of the CDR3 is 13 residues. Looked up from germline, CDR1 is SGHRS and CDR2 is YFSETQ. The DNA for the CDR3 is TGCGCCAGCAGCGGGGGTTACTACAATGAGCAGTTCTTC. It encodes CASSGGYYNEQFF.

This chain uses TRBV5-1 with TRBJ2-7; either TRBD1 or TRBD2 may supply D (5 bases each). The germline V gene has CDR1 SGHRS and CDR2 YFSETQ. The CDR3 has 13 residues. The ends were cut back, 4 bases at V and 5 bases at J, with 13 bases in the middle. The CDR3 DNA is TGCGCCAGCAGCGTCAGGGACGGGGACGAGCAGTACTTC. The encoded protein is CASSVRDGDEQYF.

Many counts were recorded for this clonotype. This sequence joins TRBV12-3 or TRBV12-4 and TRBJ2-1; D gene ambiguous. Trimming removed 7 bases at V and 3 bases at J, with 19 bases between. CDR3 length: 16 amino acids. In DNA, the CDR3 is TGTGCCAGCATTTCGAACGGGCCGTTGGACTACAATGAGCAGTTCTTC. Translated, it gives CASISNGPLDYNEQFF.

V is TRBV5-1 and J is TRBJ2-5; 8 positions agree with TRBD2. The CDR3 runs to 15 residues. V gave up 1 base and J gave up 5 bases; unmatched junction bases: 7. The germline V gene encodes CDR1 SGHRS and CDR2 YFSETQ. The CDR3 DNA sequence: TGCGCCAGCAGCTTGCGACTAGCGCCCGGGGAGACCCAGTACTTC. Amino acid sequence: CASSLRLAPGETQYF.

This clonotype has a count of ten or more. J is TRBJ2-7 and V is TRBV6-5, with TRBD1 identical over 7 bases. The junction had 8 bases not matched to a gene; V was cut back by 4 bases and J by 2 bases. Germline CDR1 MNHEY, CDR2 SVGAGI. The CDR3 has 15 residues. The CDR3 nucleotides read TGTGCCAGCAGTTTAGGAGGCAGGGGGACCTACGAGCAGTACTTC. Translating gives CASSLGGRGTYEQYF.

Many counts were recorded for this clonotype. The chain has TRBV24-1 and TRBJ2-2; tentative D call: TRBD1 (6 bases). CDR1 and CDR2 from the germline V gene are KGHDR and SFDVKD. Trimming shortened V by 7 bases and J by 5 bases, and 7 bases separated the two germline ends. CDR3 length: 12 residues. This CDR3 is CATRRGTGELFF. The CDR3 DNA is TGTGCCACCAGAAGGGGGACCGGGGAGCTGTTTTTT.